This entry features one T cell receptor beta chain sequence. Its antigen is as yet unknown. The sample comes from a study of T cell responses to AZD1222 COVID-19 vaccine. Study-wide findings and caveats: Donor demographics were predominantly white British with a female majority; clonal diversity may be underestimated. Sampled repertoires all dated from after the peak T cell response.

Germline V gene data show CDR1 as SQVTM and CDR2 as ANQGSEA. CDR3 length: 13 residues. The germline V and J ends were trimmed by 2 bases and 1 base, with 6 bases remaining between them. Measured with immunoSEQ multiplex PCR; TCRdb has only the in-frame clones, and not every one. The data show 130,000 or so clones, with 90% to 95% seen just once and about 3% held by the top ten. This TCR derives from an adult in good health. The chain couples TRBV29-1 to TRBJ1-5; TRBD1 is a possible D gene (5 bases). Sequences were derived from peripheral blood, sampled on day 0 of AZD1222 vaccination. CDR3 sequence reads: CSVEQGSNQPQHF. The CDR3 DNA reads as TGCAGCGTTGAACAGGGCAGCAATCAGCCCCAGCATTTT.